This is a list of T cell receptor beta chains from one sample in a study of blood T cells in healthy people across ages. TCRdb processed the 5' RACE reads anew with MiXCR; each CDR3 protein has one entry. The table lists more than 800,000 distinct CDR3 sequences, under 30% of them singletons. Material for sequencing was blood. The receptor set was obtained from a woman aged 80 or over in good health. Each CDR3 is given with its conserved first and last residue. D genes are given only for firm matches. Not every row has a clone size; where given, it reads once, few, many or a size class.

>TRBD1|TRBJ2-5|TRBV24-1|many
TGTGCCACCAGTGATTTGGACAGGGGAGAAGAGACCCAGTACTTC
CATSDLDRGEETQYF
>-|TRBJ2-7|TRBV6-5|-
TGTGCCAGCAGTTATGGGTTCGAGCAGTACTTC
CASSYGFEQYF
>-|TRBJ1-1|TRBV3-1|-
TGTGCCAGCAGCCAGGGCGAGGCTGGAGCTTTCTTT
CASSQGEAGAFF
>-|TRBJ1-2|TRBV5-6|-
TGTGCCAGCAGCTCTCAGATAGCTAACTATGGCTACACCTTC
CASSSQIANYGYTF
>-|TRBJ2-3|TRBV25-1|few
TGTGCCAGCAGTGAAGGGGCCTGGACAAGGGGAGATACGCAGTATTTT
CASSEGAWTRGDTQYF
>TRBD2|TRBJ2-7|TRBV6-6|many
TGTGCCAGCAGCCAACTAGCGGGGGTGGGCGAGCAGTACTTC
CASSQLAGVGEQYF
>-|TRBJ1-1|TRBV5-1|-
TGCGCCAGCAGCTTGACACGACTTGGGAACACTGAAGCTTTCTTT
CASSLTRLGNTEAFF
>-|TRBJ2-3|TRBV10-1|-
TGCGCCAGCAGTGAGTTGACGGGGGGCGCAGATACGCAGTATTTT
CASSELTGGADTQYF
>TRBD1|TRBJ2-5|TRBV2|many
TGTGCCTCGGGGCCGGGACAGCAAGAGACCCAGTACTTC
CASGPGQQETQYF
>-|TRBJ1-2|TRBV29-1|few
TGCAGCGTTGAGGGGGACTACTATGGCTACACCTTC
CSVEGDYYGYTF
>-|TRBJ2-3|TRBV6-5|many
TGTGCCAGCAGTTACAGAGTAGCAACCAGCACAGATACGCAGTATTTT
CASSYRVATSTDTQYF
>-|TRBJ1-1|TRBV9|once
TGTGCCAGCAGCCTTCTTAGCTCAAACACTGAAGCTTTCTTT
CASSLLSSNTEAFF
>TRBD1|TRBJ2-5|TRBV4-3|many
TGCGCCAGCAGCCAAGGCAGACAGGGGACGACCCAGTACTTC
CASSQGRQGTTQYF
>TRBD2|TRBJ2-1|TRBV5-5|many
TGTGCCAGCAGCCCGACTAGCGGGGACCCTTCAAGTGAGCAGTTCTTC
CASSPTSGDPSSEQFF
>TRBD1|TRBJ1-2|TRBV3-1|-
TGTGCCAGCAAGGGTACAGGGGGGTATGGCTACACCTTC
CASKGTGGYGYTF
>-|TRBJ2-3|TRBV6-2/TRBV6-3|many
TGTGCCAGCAGTTACAGGAGTAGCGGCTTCTCATCTAGCACAGATACGCAGTATTTT
CASSYRSSGFSSSTDTQYF